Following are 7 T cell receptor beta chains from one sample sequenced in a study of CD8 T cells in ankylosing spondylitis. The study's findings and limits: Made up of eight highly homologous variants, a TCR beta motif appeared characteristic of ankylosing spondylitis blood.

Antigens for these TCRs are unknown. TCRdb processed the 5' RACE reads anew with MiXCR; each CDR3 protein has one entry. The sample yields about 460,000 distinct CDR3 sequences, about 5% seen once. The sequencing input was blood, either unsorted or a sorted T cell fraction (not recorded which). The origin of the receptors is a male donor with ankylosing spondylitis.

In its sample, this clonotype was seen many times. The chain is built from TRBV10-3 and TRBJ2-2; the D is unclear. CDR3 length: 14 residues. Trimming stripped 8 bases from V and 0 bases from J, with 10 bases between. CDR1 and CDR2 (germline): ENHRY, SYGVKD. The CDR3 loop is CAIQSQPNTGELFF. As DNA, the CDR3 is TGTGCCATCCAATCGCAGCCGAACACCGGGGAGCTGTTTTTT.

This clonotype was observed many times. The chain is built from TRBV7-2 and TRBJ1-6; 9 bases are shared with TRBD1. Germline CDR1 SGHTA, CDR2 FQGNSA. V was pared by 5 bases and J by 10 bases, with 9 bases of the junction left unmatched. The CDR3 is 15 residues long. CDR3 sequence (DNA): TGTGCCAGCAGCCTCCGACAGGGGGAAGCCTCACCCCTCCACTTT. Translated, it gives CASSLRQGEASPLHF.

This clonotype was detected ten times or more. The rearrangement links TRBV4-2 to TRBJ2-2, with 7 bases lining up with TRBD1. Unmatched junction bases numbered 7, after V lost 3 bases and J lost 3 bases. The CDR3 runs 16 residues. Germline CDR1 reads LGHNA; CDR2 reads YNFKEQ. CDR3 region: CASSQPGTEYTGELFF. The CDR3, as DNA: TGTGCCAGCAGCCAGCCCGGGACAGAATACACCGGGGAGCTGTTTTTT.

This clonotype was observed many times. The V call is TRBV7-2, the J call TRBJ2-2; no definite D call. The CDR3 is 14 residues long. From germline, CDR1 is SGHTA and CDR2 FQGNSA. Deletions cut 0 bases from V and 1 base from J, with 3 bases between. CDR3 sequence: CASSLAENTGELFF. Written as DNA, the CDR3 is TGTGCCAGCAGCTTAGCCGAGAACACCGGGGAGCTGTTTTTT.

The DNA for the CDR3 is TGCAGTGCTAGAGATCTTTATAGCGGGGCTTCCGGGGAGCTGTTTTTT. Its protein is CSARDLYSGASGELFF. The chain uses TRBV20-1 and TRBJ2-2; TRBD2 matches 8 bases. The CDR3 spans 16 residues. The germline V gene encodes CDR1 DFQATT and CDR2 SNEGSKA (reference sequence). After removal of 0 bases from V and 6 bases from J, the junction contained 9 bases not matched to a gene.

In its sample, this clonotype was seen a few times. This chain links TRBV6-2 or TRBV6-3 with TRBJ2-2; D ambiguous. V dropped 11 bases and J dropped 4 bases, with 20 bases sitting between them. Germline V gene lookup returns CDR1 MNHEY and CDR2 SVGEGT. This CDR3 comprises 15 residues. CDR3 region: CAAGGRPMVTGELFF. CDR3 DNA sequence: TGTGCCGCCGGTGGGCGGCCCATGGTCACCGGGGAGCTGTTTTTT.

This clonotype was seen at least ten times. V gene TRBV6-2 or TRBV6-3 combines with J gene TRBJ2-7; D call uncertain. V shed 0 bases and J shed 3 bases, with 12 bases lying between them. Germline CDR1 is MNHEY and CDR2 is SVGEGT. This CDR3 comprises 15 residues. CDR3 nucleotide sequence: TGTGCCAGCAGTTACTCGATCGGCAGGAGCTACGAGCAGTACTTC. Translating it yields CASSYSIGRSYEQYF.